The rows below give T cell receptor beta chains drawn from one sample of a study of T cell responses to AZD1222 COVID-19 vaccine. The assay was immunoSEQ multiplex PCR, and TCRdb's table has in-frame clones only and misses some. This table holds roughly 200,000 clones, roughly nine tenths found once. The sample consisted of peripheral blood, taken 28 days after the second AZD1222 dose. The receptor set was obtained from an adult who received the AZD1222 COVID-19 vaccine. Both conserved end residues are part of each CDR3. A D gene is named only where the DNA matches it firmly. The size entry is marked missing in some rows and otherwise reads once, few, many or a size class.

size	V	D	J	DNA	CDR3
-	TRBV6-1	-	TRBJ2-6	TGTGCCAGCAGTGAACGAATAGGGATTTTCTCTGGGGCCAACGTCCTGACTTTC	CASSERIGIFSGANVLTF
-	TRBV7-8	-	TRBJ1-1	TGTGCCAGCAGCCGGGCCTCGGGTGCTTTCTTT	CASSRASGAFF
-	TRBV5-6	TRBD2	TRBJ2-7	TGTGCCAGCAGCTTGGGGACTAGCGGGAGCTGGGTCTACGAGCAGTACTTC	CASSLGTSGSWVYEQYF
-	TRBV6-2/TRBV6-3	TRBD1	TRBJ2-5	TGTGCCAGCAGTTACTCCCGGACAGGGGGGTACCAAGAGACCCAGTACTTC	CASSYSRTGGYQETQYF
once	TRBV2	-	TRBJ2-7	TGTGCCAGCACGGGAGAGGGCTACGAGCAGTACTTC	CASTGEGYEQYF
once	TRBV9	-	TRBJ1-2	TGTGCCAGCAGCGCACCAGAGGGGGGTGGCTACACCTTC	CASSAPEGGGYTF
-	TRBV18	-	TRBJ1-1	TGTGCCAGCTCACCAACAGCGGGGAGGGACACTGAAGCTTTCTTT	CASSPTAGRDTEAFF
-	TRBV27	-	TRBJ2-7	TGTGCCAGCAGTTTATCGAAAGTTACAGCAGGCGTCTACGAGCAGTACTTC	CASSLSKVTAGVYEQYF
-	TRBV19	-	TRBJ2-1	TGTGCCAGTAGTATCGGACCAAGGCGGTACAATGAGCAGTTCTTC	CASSIGPRRYNEQFF
-	TRBV2	-	TRBJ1-5	TGTGCCAGCAGTGACGACAGCCGGTGGCCCCAGCATTTT	CASSDDSRWPQHF
once	TRBV14	-	TRBJ2-3	TGTGCCAGCAGCCTCTCCGAGATCCGCACAGATACGCAGTATTTT	CASSLSEIRTDTQYF
-	TRBV18	-	TRBJ1-4	TGTGCCAGCTCACCAACCGGGGGCGGTGAAAAACTGTTTTTT	CASSPTGGGEKLFF
once	TRBV18	-	TRBJ1-2	TGTGCCAGCTCACCGACCGGGGCTAACTATGGCTACACCTTC	CASSPTGANYGYTF
-	TRBV11-1	TRBD1	TRBJ2-1	TGTGCCAGCAGCCAAACATGGGACAGGGTAAATGAGCAGTTCTTC	CASSQTWDRVNEQFF
-	TRBV7-9	TRBD1	TRBJ1-1	TGTGCCAGCAGCTACGACAGGGGCACTGAAGCTTTCTTT	CASSYDRGTEAFF
few	TRBV2	-	TRBJ1-4	TGTGCCAGCAGAGCCGGACAGCAGAATGAAAAACTGTTTTTT	CASRAGQQNEKLFF
-	TRBV11-2	-	TRBJ1-3	TGTGCCAGCAGCTTAGGTTTCCAGGGGCAAGGAAACACCATATATTTT	CASSLGFQGQGNTIYF
once	TRBV30	TRBD2	TRBJ2-7	TGTGCCTGGAGTTCGGGACTAGCGGGAGCAGGCGAGCAGTACTTC	CAWSSGLAGAGEQYF
-	TRBV7-6	TRBD2	TRBJ2-1	TGTGCCAGCAGCTTAGTAGCGGGGGTCACCTACAATGAGCAGTTCTTC	CASSLVAGVTYNEQFF
-	TRBV7-2	-	TRBJ1-5	TGTGCCAGCACCCGGACAGTACAAAAGATCAATCAGCCCCAGCATTTT	CASTRTVQKINQPQHF
-	TRBV6-5	TRBD2	TRBJ2-7	TGTGCCAGCAGTCTAGTTAGCGGGAGTTTCTACGAGCAGTACTTC	CASSLVSGSFYEQYF
once	TRBV18	TRBD1	TRBJ1-5	TGTGCCAGCTCACCGGACAGGGGGCTTCAGCCCCAGCATTTT	CASSPDRGLQPQHF
-	TRBV4-1	TRBD2	TRBJ2-7	TGCGCCAGCAGCCAAGATCCGGCGGGAGGGGACTACGAGCAGTACTTC	CASSQDPAGGDYEQYF
-	TRBV2	TRBD1	TRBJ1-5	TGTGCCAGCAGTGACCGGACAGGGGGCAATCAGCCCCAGCATTTT	CASSDRTGGNQPQHF
once	TRBV10-2	-	TRBJ2-7	TGCGCCAGCAGTGGTAGAGGGCTGAGCTACGAGCAGTACTTC	CASSGRGLSYEQYF
-	TRBV19	-	TRBJ1-2	TGTGCCAGTAGGCTGGGGGTTAACTATGGCTACACCTTC	CASRLGVNYGYTF
-	TRBV6-5	TRBD1	TRBJ1-1	TGTGCCAGCAGCCCGGGACAGGGAGAAGCTTTCTTT	CASSPGQGEAFF
-	TRBV7-8	-	TRBJ2-3	TGTGCCAGCAGCTTAGAGGACGGAGATACGCAGTATTTT	CASSLEDGDTQYF
few	TRBV9	TRBD2	TRBJ2-5	TGTGCCAGCAGCGTAGCCAGCGGGGGACGGTTGTACTTC	CASSVASGGRLYF
-	TRBV21-1	-	TRBJ2-7	TGTGCCAGCAGCAACCGGGACAGGGGCCTTATCTCCTACGAGCAGTACTTC	CASSNRDRGLISYEQYF
-	TRBV6-5	TRBD1	TRBJ1-2	TGTGCCAGCAAGGACAGGGGCTGGGCTGGCTACACCTTC	CASKDRGWAGYTF
few	TRBV7-6	-	TRBJ2-7	TGTGCCAGCAGCTTAAACAGGGCCTACGAGCAGTACTTC	CASSLNRAYEQYF
-	TRBV7-3	-	TRBJ1-1	TGTGCCAGCAGCTTAATGGAGAACACTGAAGCTTTCTTT	CASSLMENTEAFF
once	TRBV2	-	TRBJ1-5	TGTGCCAGCAGTGTAGCGAGTCAGAGCAATCAGCCCCAGCATTTT	CASSVASQSNQPQHF
-	TRBV12-3/TRBV12-4	-	TRBJ1-1	TGTGCCAGCAGTTTAGTATCAGAAGCTTTCTTT	CASSLVSEAFF
-	TRBV5-8	-	TRBJ2-2	TGTGCCAGCAGCTCACCCCTGACGGGAGTTAACACCGGGGAGCTGTTTTTT	CASSSPLTGVNTGELFF
-	TRBV27	-	TRBJ1-2	TGTGCCAGCAGTTTACGGGGTGTGGGCTATGGCTACACCTTC	CASSLRGVGYGYTF
-	TRBV6-1	TRBD1	TRBJ1-2	TGTGCCAGCAGTGAATCTCGGAGGAATCCCAGGGGGCGTGGCTATGGCTACACCTTC	CASSESRRNPRGRGYGYTF
-	TRBV11-2	-	TRBJ1-2	TGTGCCAGCAGCCAGACAGATACTAACTATGGCTACACCTTC	CASSQTDTNYGYTF
-	TRBV19	-	TRBJ1-5	TGTGCCAGTAGTATTTTGCCCCACCCCGGGGGGGCGCGGAGTCAGCCCCAGCATTTT	CASSILPHPGGARSQPQHF
-	TRBV6-6	-	TRBJ2-7	TGTGCCAGCAGTTACTCGATTAGCGGCGAATACGAGCAGTACTTC	CASSYSISGEYEQYF
-	TRBV5-1	TRBD1	TRBJ1-4	TGCGCCAGCAGCCGCCAGGGGACAGGGAATGAAAAACTGTTTTTT	CASSRQGTGNEKLFF
once	TRBV25-1	-	TRBJ2-3	TGTGCCAGCAGTCGGGGGCGCACAGATACGCAGTATTTT	CASSRGRTDTQYF
-	TRBV4-3	-	TRBJ2-3	TGCGCCAGCAGCCAATCGACTGGGAGCACAGATACGCAGTATTTT	CASSQSTGSTDTQYF
-	TRBV27	-	TRBJ1-3	TGTGCCAGCAGTCCCATTCGTGGCTCTGGAAACACCATATATTTT	CASSPIRGSGNTIYF
once	TRBV28	-	TRBJ1-1	TGTGCCACCAAGGACACTAACACTGAAGCTTTCTTT	CATKDTNTEAFF
-	TRBV30	-	TRBJ2-7	TGTGCCTGGTCCCCCGGCAGGGACGAGCAGTACTTC	CAWSPGRDEQYF
-	TRBV19	TRBD1	TRBJ2-3	TGTGCCAGTAGTATAGGGGGACAGGGACGCAACACAGATACGCAGTATTTT	CASSIGGQGRNTDTQYF